This T cell receptor (beta chain) was profiled in a study of blood T cell repertoires in COVID-19. Study information: The origin of the acute and convalescent COVID-19 samples was the United States, Italy and Spain. The cDNA or gDNA used as material had been derived from T cells, B-cell-depleted T cells, or PBMCs.

CDR3 length equals 14 residues. Germline CDR1 MNHNS, CDR2 SASEGT. Trimming took 2 bases from V and 7 from J; bases not matched to a gene: 3. As handled by the study authors: Amplification with reference gene primers provided the estimates of nucleated cell counts. TCRdb's table, derived via immunoSEQ multiplex PCR, lists solely in-frame clones and lacks some. V and J calls and clone size are as listed in that table; D and trimming were resolved from the DNA. The table has about 130,000 clones, approximately 80% seen once. The sequenced sample consisted of peripheral blood. This TCR was sampled from a woman of 80 years or more with acute or convalescent COVID-19. The V call is TRBV6-1, the J call TRBJ2-2; 8 positions match TRBD1. The CDR3 region has the DNA TGTGCCAGCAGTGAACAGGGGGCTGACGGGGAGCTGTTTTTT. Translated, it gives CASSEQGADGELFF.